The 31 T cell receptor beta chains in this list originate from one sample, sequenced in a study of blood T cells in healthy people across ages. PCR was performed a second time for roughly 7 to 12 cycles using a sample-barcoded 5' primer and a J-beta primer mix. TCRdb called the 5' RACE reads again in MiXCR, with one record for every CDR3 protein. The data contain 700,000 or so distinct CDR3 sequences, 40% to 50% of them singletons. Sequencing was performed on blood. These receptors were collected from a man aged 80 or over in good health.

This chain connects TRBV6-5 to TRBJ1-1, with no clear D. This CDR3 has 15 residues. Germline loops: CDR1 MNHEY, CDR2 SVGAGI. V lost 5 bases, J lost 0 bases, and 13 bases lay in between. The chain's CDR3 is CASSKYATVNTEAFF. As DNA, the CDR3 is TGTGCCAGCAGTAAATACGCCACGGTGAACACTGAAGCTTTCTTT.

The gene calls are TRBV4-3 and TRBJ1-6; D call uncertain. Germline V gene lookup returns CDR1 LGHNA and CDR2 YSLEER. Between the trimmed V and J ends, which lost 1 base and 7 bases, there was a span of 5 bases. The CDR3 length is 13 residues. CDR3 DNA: TGCGCCAGCAGCCAAGTGGAGAATTCACCCCTCCACTTT. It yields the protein CASSQVENSPLHF.

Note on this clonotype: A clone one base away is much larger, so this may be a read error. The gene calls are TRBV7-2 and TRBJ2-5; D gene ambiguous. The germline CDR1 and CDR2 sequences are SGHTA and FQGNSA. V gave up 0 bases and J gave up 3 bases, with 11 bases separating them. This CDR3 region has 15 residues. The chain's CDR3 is CASSLATNYKETQYF. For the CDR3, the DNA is TGTGCCAGCAGCTTAGCGACAAATTACAAAGAGACCCAGTACTTC.

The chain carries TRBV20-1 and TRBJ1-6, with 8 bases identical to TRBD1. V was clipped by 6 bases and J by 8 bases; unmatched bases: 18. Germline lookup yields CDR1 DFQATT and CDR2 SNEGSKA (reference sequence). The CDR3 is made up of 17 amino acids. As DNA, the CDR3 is TGCAGTGCAAGAATACCGCGGGGACAGGCCTCTCATTCACCCCTCCACTTT. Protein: CSARIPRGQASHSPLHF.

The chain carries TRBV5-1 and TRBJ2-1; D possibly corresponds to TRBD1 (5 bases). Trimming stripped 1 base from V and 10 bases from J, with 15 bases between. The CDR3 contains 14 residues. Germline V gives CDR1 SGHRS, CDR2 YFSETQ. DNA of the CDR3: TGCGCCAGCAGCTTGCAACAGGCGAGTCAGGAGCAGTTCTTC. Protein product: CASSLQQASQEQFF. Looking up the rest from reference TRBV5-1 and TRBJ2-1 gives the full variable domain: KAGVTQTPRYLIKTRGQQVTLSCSPISGHRSVSWYQQTPGQGLQFLFEYFSETQRNKGNFPGRFSGRQFSNSRSEMNVSTLELGDSALYLCASSLQQASQEQFFGPGTRLTVL.

The CDR3 reads CASSKGRCGPGQPQHF. Here the CDR3 DNA reads TGTGCCAGCAGCAAAGGACGATGCGGGCCGGGTCAGCCCCAGCATTTT. The chain carries TRBV21-1 and TRBJ1-5; TRBD1 was called by the table and not checked on the DNA. TRBV21-1 counts as a pseudogene. The CDR3 has 16 residues.

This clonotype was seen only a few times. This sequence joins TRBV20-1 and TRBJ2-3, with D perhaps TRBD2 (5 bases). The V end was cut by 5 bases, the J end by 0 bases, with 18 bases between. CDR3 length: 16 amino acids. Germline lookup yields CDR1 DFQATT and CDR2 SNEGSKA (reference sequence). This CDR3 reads CSARPPFTGSTDTQYF. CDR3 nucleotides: TGCAGTGCTCGTCCCCCTTTTACGGGAAGCACAGATACGCAGTATTTT.

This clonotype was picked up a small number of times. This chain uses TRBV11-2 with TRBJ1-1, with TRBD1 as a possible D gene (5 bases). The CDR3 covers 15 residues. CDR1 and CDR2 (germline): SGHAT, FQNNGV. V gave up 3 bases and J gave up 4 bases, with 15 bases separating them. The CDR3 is CASSFYWGKGTEAFF. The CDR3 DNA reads TGTGCCAGCAGCTTTTACTGGGGGAAGGGCACTGAAGCTTTCTTT.

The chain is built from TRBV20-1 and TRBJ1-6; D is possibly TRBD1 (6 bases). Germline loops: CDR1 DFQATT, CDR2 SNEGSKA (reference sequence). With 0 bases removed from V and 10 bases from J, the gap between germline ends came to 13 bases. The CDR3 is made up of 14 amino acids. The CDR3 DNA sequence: TGCAGTGCTAGAGAAAGGGGGGCACGATCACCCCTCCACTTT. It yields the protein CSARERGARSPLHF.

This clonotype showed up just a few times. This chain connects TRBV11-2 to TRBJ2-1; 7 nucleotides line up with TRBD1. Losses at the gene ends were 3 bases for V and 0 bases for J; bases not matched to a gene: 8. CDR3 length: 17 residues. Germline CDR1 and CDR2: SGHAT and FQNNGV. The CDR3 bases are TGTGCCAGCAGCTTTCGACCTCAGGGGGTCTCCTACAATGAGCAGTTCTTC. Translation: CASSFRPQGVSYNEQFF.

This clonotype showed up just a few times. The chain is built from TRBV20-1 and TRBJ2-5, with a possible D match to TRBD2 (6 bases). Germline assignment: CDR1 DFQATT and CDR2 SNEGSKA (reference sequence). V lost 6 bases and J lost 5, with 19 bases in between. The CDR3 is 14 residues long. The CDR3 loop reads CSAPRAGFAETQYF. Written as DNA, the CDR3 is TGCAGTGCCCCCCGGGCGGGGTTCGCGGAGACCCAGTACTTC.

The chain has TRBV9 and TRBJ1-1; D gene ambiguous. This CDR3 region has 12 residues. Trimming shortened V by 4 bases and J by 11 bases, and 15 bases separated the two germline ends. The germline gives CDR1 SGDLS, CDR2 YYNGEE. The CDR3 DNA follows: TGTGCCAGCAGCTTGTCAGGTCCATGGGCTTTCTTT. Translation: CASSLSGPWAFF.

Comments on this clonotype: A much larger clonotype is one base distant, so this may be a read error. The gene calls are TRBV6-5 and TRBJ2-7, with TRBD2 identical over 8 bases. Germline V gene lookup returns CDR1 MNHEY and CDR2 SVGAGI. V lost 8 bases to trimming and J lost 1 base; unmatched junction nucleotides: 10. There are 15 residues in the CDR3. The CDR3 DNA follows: TGTGCCAGCCGGTGGGAAGCGGGAGCATCCTACGAGCAGTACTTC. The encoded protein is CASRWEAGASYEQYF.

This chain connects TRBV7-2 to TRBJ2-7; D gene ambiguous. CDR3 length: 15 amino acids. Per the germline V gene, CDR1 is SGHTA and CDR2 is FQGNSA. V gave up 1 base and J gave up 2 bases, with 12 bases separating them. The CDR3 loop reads CASSLDWSRPYEQYF. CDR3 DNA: TGTGCCAGCAGCTTAGACTGGTCTAGACCCTACGAGCAGTACTTC. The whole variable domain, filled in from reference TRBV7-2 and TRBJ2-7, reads GAGVSQSPSNKVTEKGKDVELRCDPISGHTALYWYRQSLGQGLEFLIYFQGNSAPDKSGLPSDRFSAERTGGSVSTLTIQRTQQEDSAVYLCASSLDWSRPYEQYFGPGTRLTVT.

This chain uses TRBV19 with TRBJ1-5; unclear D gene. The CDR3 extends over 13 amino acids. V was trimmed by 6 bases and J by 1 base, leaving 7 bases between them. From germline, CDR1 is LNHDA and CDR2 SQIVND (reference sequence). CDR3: CASRLHSNQPQHF. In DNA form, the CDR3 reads TGTGCCAGTAGACTTCACAGCAATCAGCCCCAGCATTTT.

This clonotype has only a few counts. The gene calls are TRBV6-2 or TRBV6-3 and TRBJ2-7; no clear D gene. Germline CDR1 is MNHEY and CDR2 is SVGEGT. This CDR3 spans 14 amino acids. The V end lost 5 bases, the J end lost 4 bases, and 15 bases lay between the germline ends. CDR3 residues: CASSLHTWAYEQYF. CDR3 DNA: TGTGCCAGCAGTCTACATACCTGGGCGTACGAGCAGTACTTC.

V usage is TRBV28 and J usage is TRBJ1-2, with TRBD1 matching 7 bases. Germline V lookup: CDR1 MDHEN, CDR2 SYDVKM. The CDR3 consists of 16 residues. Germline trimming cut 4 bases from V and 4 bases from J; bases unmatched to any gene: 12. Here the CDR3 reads CASSSTRDSLSYGYTF. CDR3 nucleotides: TGTGCCAGCAGTTCGACCCGGGACAGCCTCTCCTATGGCTACACCTTC.

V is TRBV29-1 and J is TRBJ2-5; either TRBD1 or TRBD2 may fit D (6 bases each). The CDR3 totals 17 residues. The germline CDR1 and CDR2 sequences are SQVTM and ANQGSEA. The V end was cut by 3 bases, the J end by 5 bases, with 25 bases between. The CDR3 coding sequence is TGCAGCGTTGATCCACCGGAGGGGCAGGGGAGCATCGAGACCCAGTACTTC. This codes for CSVDPPEGQGSIETQYF.

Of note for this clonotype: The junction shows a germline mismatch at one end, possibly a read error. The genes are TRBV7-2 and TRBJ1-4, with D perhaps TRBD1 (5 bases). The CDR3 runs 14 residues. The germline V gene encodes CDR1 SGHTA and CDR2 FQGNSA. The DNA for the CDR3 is TGTGTCAGCAGCTTGGCAGGGCTTAATGAAAAACTGTTTTTT. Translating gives CVSSLAGLNEKLFF. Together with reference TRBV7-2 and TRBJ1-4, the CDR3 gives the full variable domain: GAGVSQSPSNKVTEKGKDVELRCDPISGHTALYWYRQSLGQGLEFLIYFQGNSAPDKSGLPSDRFSAERTGGSVSTLTIQRTQQEDSAVYLCVSSLAGLNEKLFFGSGTQLSVL.

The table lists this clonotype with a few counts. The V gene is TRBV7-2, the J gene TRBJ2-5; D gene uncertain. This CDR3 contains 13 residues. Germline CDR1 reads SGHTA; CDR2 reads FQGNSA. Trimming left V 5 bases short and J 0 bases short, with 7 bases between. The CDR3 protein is CASSMPNQETQYF. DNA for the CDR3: TGTGCCAGCAGCATGCCAAACCAAGAGACCCAGTACTTC.

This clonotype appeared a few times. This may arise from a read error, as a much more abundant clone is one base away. The CDR3 here is CASSQKDGASNSPLHF. In DNA form, the CDR3 reads TGTGCCAGCAGCCAAAAAGATGGAGCTAGCAATTCACCCCTCCACTTT. This sequence joins TRBV14 and TRBJ1-6; D unclear. Trimming pared 2 bases from V and 7 bases from J, leaving 15 bases between. Germline-derived CDR1 and CDR2 are SGHDN and FVKESK. CDR3 size: 16 residues.

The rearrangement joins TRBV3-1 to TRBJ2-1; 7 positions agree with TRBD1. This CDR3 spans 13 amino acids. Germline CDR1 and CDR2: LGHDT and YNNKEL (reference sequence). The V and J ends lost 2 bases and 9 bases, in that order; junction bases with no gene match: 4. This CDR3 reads CASSQRQGVEQFF. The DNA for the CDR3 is TGTGCCAGCAGCCAACGACAGGGTGTTGAGCAGTTCTTC.

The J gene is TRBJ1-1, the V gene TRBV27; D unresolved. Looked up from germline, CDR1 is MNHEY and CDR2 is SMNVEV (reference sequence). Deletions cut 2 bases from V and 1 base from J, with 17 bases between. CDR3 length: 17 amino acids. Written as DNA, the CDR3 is TGTGCCAGCAGTTTAAGGCCACCCCGAGGAGGGAACACTGAAGCTTTCTTT. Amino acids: CASSLRPPRGGNTEAFF.

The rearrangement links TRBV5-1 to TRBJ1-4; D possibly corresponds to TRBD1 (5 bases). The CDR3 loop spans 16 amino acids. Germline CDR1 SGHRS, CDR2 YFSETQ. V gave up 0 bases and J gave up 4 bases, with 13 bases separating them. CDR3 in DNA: TGCGCCAGCAGCTTGGCATTTTCCGGGGGTAATGAAAAACTGTTTTTT. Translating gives CASSLAFSGGNEKLFF.

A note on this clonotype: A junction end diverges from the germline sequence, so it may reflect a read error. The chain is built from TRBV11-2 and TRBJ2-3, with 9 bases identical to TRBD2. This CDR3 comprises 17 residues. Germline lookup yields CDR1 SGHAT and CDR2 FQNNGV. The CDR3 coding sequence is TGTGCCAGCAACTTAGGTCTAGCGGGGAGTCGCACAGATACGCAGTATTTT. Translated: CASNLGLAGSRTDTQYF.

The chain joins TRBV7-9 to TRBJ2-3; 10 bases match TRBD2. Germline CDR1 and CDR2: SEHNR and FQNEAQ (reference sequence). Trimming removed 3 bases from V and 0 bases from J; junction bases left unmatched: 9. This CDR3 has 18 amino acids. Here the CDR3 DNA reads TGTGCCAGCAGCTTCCTAGCGGGGGACCAGACTAGCACAGATACGCAGTATTTT. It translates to CASSFLAGDQTSTDTQYF.

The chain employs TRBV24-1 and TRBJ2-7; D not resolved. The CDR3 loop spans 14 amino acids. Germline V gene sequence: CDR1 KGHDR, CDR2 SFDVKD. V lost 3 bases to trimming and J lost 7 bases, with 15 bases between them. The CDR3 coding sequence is TGTGCCACCAGTGATCCAGAAACCTCTTGGGAGCAGTACTTC. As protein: CATSDPETSWEQYF.

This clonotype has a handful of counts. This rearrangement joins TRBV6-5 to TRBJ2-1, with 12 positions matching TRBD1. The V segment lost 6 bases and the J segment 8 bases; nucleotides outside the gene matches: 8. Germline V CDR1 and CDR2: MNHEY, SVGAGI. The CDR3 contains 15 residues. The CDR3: CASRNMGTGGDEQFF. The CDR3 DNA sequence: TGTGCCAGCAGAAATATGGGGACAGGGGGCGATGAGCAGTTCTTC.

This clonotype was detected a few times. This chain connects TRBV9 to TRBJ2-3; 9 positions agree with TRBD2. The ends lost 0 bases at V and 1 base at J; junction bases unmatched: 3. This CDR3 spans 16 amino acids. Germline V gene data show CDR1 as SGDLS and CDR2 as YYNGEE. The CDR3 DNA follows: TGTGCCAGCAGCGTAGACCCTAGCGGGGGCACAGATACGCAGTATTTT. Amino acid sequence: CASSVDPSGGTDTQYF. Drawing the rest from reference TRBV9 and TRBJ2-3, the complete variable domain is DSGVTQTPKHLITATGQRVTLRCSPRSGDLSVYWYQQSLDQGLQFLIQYYNGEERAKGNILERFSAQQFPDLHSELNLSSLELGDSALYFCASSVDPSGGTDTQYFGPGTRLTVL.

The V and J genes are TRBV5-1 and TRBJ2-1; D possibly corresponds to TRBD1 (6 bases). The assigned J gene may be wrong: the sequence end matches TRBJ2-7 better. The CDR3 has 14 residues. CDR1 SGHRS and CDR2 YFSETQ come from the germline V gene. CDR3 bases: TGCGCCAGCAGCACTGGACAGAACTACAATGAGCAGTACTTC. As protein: CASSTGQNYNEQYF.

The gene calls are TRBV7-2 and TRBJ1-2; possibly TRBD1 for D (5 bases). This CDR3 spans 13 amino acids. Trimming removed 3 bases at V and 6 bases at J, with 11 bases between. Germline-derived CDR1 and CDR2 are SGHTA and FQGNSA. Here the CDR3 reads CASSFLAGDGYTF. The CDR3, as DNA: TGTGCCAGCAGCTTCCTCGCGGGGGATGGCTACACCTTC.